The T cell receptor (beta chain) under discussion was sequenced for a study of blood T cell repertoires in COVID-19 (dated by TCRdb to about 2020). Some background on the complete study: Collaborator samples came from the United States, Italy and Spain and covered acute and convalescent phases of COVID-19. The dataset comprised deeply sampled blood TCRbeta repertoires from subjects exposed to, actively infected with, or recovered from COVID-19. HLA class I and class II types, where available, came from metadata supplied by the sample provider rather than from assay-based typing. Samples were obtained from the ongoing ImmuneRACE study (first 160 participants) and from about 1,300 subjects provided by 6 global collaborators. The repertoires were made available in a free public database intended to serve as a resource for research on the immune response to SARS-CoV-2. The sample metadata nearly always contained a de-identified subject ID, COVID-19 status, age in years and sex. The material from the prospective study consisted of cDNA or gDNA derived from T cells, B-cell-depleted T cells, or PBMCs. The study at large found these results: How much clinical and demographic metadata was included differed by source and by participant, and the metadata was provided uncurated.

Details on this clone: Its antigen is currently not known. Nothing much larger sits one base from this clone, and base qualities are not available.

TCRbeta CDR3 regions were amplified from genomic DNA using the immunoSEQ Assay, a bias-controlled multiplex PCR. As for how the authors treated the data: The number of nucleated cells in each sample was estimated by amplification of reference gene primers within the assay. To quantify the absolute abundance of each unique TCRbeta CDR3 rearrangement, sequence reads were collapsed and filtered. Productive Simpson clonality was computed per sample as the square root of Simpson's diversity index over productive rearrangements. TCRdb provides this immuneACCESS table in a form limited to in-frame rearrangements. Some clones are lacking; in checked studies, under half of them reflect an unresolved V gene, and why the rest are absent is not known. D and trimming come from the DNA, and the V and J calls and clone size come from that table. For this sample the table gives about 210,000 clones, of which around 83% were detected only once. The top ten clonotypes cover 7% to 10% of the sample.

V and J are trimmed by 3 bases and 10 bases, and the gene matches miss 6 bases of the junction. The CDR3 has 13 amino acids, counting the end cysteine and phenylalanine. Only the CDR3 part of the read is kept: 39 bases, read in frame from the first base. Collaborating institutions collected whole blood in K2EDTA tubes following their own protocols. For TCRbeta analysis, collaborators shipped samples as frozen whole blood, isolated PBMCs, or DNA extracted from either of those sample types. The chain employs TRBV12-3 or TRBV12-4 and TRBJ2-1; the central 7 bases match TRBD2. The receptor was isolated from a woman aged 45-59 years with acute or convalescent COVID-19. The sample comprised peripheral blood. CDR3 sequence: CASSFKRREEQFF. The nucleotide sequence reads TGTGCCAGCAGTTTTAAGCGGCGGGAGGAGCAGTTCTTC.